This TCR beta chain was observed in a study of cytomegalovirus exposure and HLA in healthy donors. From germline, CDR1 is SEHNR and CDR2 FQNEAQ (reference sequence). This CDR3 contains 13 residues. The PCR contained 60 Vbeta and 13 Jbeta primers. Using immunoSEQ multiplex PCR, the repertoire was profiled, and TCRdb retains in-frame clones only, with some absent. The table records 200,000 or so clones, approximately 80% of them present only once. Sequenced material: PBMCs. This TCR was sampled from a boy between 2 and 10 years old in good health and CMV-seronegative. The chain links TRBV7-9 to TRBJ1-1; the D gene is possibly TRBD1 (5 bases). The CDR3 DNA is TGTGCTACCTCCGGGCAGGGAGGGACTGAAGCTTTCTTT. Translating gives CATSGQGGTEAFF.